Given below is one TCR beta chain in context. The antigen it binds to is not known. Base qualities are not provided; no much larger clone lies one nucleotide away. The source of the sample is a study of vaccination effects on CD4 cells after COVID-19 (dated 2022 in TCRdb). About the study as a whole: Each participant received two doses of an mRNA SARS-CoV-2 vaccine, either BNT162b2 or mRNA-1273. In both COVID-19 convalescent patients and infection-naive vaccine recipients, the study compared SARS-CoV-2 spike-specific CD4+ TCR repertoires from before mRNA vaccination with those from after it. Altogether, around eleven COVID-19 convalescent patients and several SARS-CoV-2-naive healthy vaccine recipients made up the full study. In the study, cultures from other donors were sequenced using the Oncomine TCR Beta short-read assay on an Illumina iSeq 100.

The ViraFEST assay stimulated PBMC with viral peptide pools and then used TCR sequencing to identify antigen-specific CD4+ T cell clonotypes by expansion. After less than 13 days of culture, CD4+ T cells were isolated with the EasySep CD4+ T cell isolation kit. The absence of prior SARS-CoV-2 infection in healthy vaccine recipients was confirmed by negative nucleocapsid antibodies before and after vaccination. Each well held roughly 2.2 million PBMC cultured in IMDM containing about 5.5% human AB serum, around 10 IU/ml IL-2 and gentamicin, along with around 11 ug/ml peptides. On days 3 and 7, half of the culture medium was replaced with fresh IL-2-containing medium. Unless noted otherwise, every peptide stimulation condition was grown in triplicate wells. PBMC were separated from whole blood using Ficoll-Paque Plus gradient centrifugation and were then either cryopreserved at -140C or used fresh. Overlapping peptide pools spanned the spike proteins of SARS-CoV-2 and the common cold coronaviruses HCoV-NL63, HCoV-OC43 and HCoV-229E. The QIAamp micro DNA kit was used to extract genomic DNA from the cultured CD4+ T cells.

Broad study findings and their caveats: The study was limited by a small number of convalescent patients, and early post-infection timepoints were lacking. Among healthy vaccine recipients, nearly all vaccine-induced clones were SARS-CoV-2 mono-reactive, and only 1 of 255 was cross-reactive with common cold coronaviruses. Clones induced by infection and clones induced by vaccination both contracted markedly at late timepoints after vaccination, which fits with T cell responses waning over time.

The CDR3 contains 15 residues, cysteine and phenylalanine counted. Only the CDR3 DNA is retained, 45 bases long and in frame from the first base. For CDR1 and CDR2, the germline V gene lists SGDLS and YYNGEE. V and J are trimmed by 3 bases and 0 bases, and the gene matches miss 4 bases of the junction. Library preparation employed the immunoSEQ multiplex PCR assay. DNA from the cultured, isolated CD4+ T cells was subjected to TCR beta CDR3 sequencing. The original methods were these. Non-productive TCR sequences were removed, reads were trimmed to the CDR3 region, and CDR3s of at least 7 amino acids were retained. Antigen-specific clonotypes were identified using the MANAFEST web app by comparison of expansion in peptide wells against reference cultures. To be called positive, a clone needed expansion at FDR<0.05 compared with the reference and with all other wells, an odds ratio greater than 5, and a frequency greater than 0.1% in two replicate wells. Cross-reactive clonotypes were defined as significantly expanded in SARS-CoV-2 spike wells and in at least one common cold coronavirus spike condition. CDR3 similarity was assessed by Levenshtein distance with the stringdist R package, and unrooted trees were built with ape in R 3.6.1. Sourced from immuneACCESS, this table was stored by TCRdb with only in-frame sequences that have V and J called. A share of the clones is absent; for the studies checked, an unresolved V gene accounts for under half, and the remainder has no known explanation. The D gene and trimming were derived from the DNA, and the V and J assignments and clone size from that table. The sample has about 19,000 clones on record, 70% of them singletons. The ten largest clones add up to approximately 15% of the sample.

The chain couples TRBV9 to TRBJ2-3, with 7 bases matching TRBD1. This sequence was found in a human donor who received a COVID-19 vaccine. The specimen was CD4+ T cells from PBMCs cultured with HCoV-229E spike peptides, collected before COVID-19 vaccination. Taken with the paper, the label for cell subset or site translates to: HCoV-229E spike overlapping peptide pool stimulation. In nucleotides, the sequence is TGTGCCAGCAGCGAGGGGACAGTTAGCACAGATACGCAGTATTTT. Its coded protein is CASSEGTVSTDTQYF. Reference TRBV9 and TRBJ2-3 proteins supply the regions before and after the CDR3; the full variable domain is: DSGVTQTPKHLITATGQRVTLRCSPRSGDLSVYWYQQSLDQGLQFLIQYYNGEERAKGNILERFSAQQFPDLHSELNLSSLELGDSALYFCASSEGTVSTDTQYFGPGTRLTVL.